Listed below are T cell receptor beta chains from one sample, sequenced in a study of blood T cell repertoires in COVID-19. Some clones are missing from TCRdb's copy, which holds only in-frame ones; the method was immunoSEQ multiplex PCR. The sample lists tens of thousands of clones, 80% to 90% seen once, with about a third in the top ten. Sequencing was performed on peripheral blood. These receptor sequences come from a man aged 65 to 79 with acute or convalescent COVID-19. The CDR3 runs from the conserved cysteine through the conserved F or W. D genes are given only for firm matches. Where a row states a size, it is once, few, many or the class of an expanded clone; other rows omit it.

v_gene: TRBV18
d_gene: TRBD2
abundance: .
j_gene: TRBJ2-3
CDR3aa: CASSRLAGGYTDTQYF
CDR3nt: TGTGCCAGTTCCCGACTAGCGGGGGGATACACAGATACGCAGTATTTT

v_gene: TRBV6-6
d_gene: TRBD2
abundance: .
j_gene: TRBJ2-1
CDR3aa: CASSYSRASGGDEQFF
CDR3nt: TGTGCCAGCAGTTACTCGAGGGCTAGCGGGGGTGATGAGCAGTTCTTC

v_gene: TRBV18
d_gene: .
abundance: once
j_gene: TRBJ2-1
CDR3aa: CASSPITGNEQFF
CDR3nt: TGTGCCAGCTCACCTATTACAGGGAATGAGCAGTTCTTC

v_gene: TRBV27
d_gene: .
abundance: once
j_gene: TRBJ2-1
CDR3aa: CASSLMGEAYNEQFF
CDR3nt: TGTGCCAGCAGTCTTATGGGGGAGGCGTACAATGAGCAGTTCTTC

v_gene: TRBV7-9
d_gene: .
abundance: .
j_gene: TRBJ2-7
CDR3aa: CASSLGPPAEQYF
CDR3nt: TGTGCCAGCAGTCTTGGGCCACCGGCCGAGCAGTACTTC

v_gene: TRBV6-5
d_gene: TRBD1
abundance: .
j_gene: TRBJ1-1
CDR3aa: CASRPGQGLNTEAFF
CDR3nt: TGTGCCAGCAGACCTGGACAGGGCCTGAACACTGAAGCTTTCTTT

v_gene: TRBV2
d_gene: .
abundance: .
j_gene: TRBJ1-1
CDR3aa: CASTDRGGNTEAFF
CDR3nt: TGTGCCAGCACCGATCGGGGGGGGAACACTGAAGCTTTCTTT

v_gene: TRBV28
d_gene: TRBD1
abundance: few
j_gene: TRBJ1-2
CDR3aa: CASSWPMTGGFEGYTF
CDR3nt: TGTGCCAGCAGTTGGCCCATGACAGGGGGCTTTGAAGGCTACACCTTC

v_gene: TRBV30
d_gene: .
abundance: .
j_gene: TRBJ2-2
CDR3aa: CAWTTGVGTGELFF
CDR3nt: TGTGCCTGGACGACGGGAGTTGGGACCGGGGAGCTGTTTTTT

v_gene: TRBV19
d_gene: .
abundance: once
j_gene: TRBJ2-3
CDR3aa: CASSKWGGTDTQYF
CDR3nt: TGTGCCAGTAGTAAGTGGGGGGGCACAGATACGCAGTATTTT

v_gene: TRBV5-6
d_gene: .
abundance: .
j_gene: TRBJ2-1
CDR3aa: CASSLAGEDNEQFF
CDR3nt: TGTGCCAGCAGCTTGGCAGGGGAAGACAATGAGCAGTTCTTC

v_gene: TRBV14
d_gene: .
abundance: .
j_gene: TRBJ2-6
CDR3aa: CASSQVRGAGANVLTF
CDR3nt: TGTGCCAGCAGCCAAGTGCGGGGCGCTGGGGCCAACGTCCTGACTTTC

v_gene: TRBV19
d_gene: TRBD1
abundance: .
j_gene: TRBJ2-6
CDR3aa: CASSSRDRGISGANVLTF
CDR3nt: TGTGCCAGTAGTTCCCGGGACAGGGGCATCTCTGGGGCCAACGTCCTGACTTTC

v_gene: TRBV7-6
d_gene: .
abundance: .
j_gene: TRBJ2-7
CDR3aa: CASSLSSGGHSYEQYF
CDR3nt: TGTGCCAGCAGCTTAAGTTCGGGGGGCCACTCCTACGAGCAGTACTTC

v_gene: TRBV4-3
d_gene: TRBD1
abundance: .
j_gene: TRBJ2-2
CDR3aa: CASSQYRGPGELFF
CDR3nt: TGCGCCAGCAGCCAGTACAGGGGGCCCGGGGAGCTGTTTTTT